Sequencing of this T cell receptor (beta chain) was carried out in a study of T cell repertoires in cytomegalovirus infection. The overall study: Indicated by public TCR beta signatures were CMV infection and matching HLA type. Findings and caveats of the study: Frequencies of public TCR beta families were cumulated, and this identified carriers of CMV plus the relevant HLA. The study found HLA-C-restricted CMV-specific TCR beta clonotypes dominating the ex vivo response.

V dropped 3 bases and J dropped 4 bases, with 13 bases sitting between them. The CDR3 is 14 amino acids. From germline, CDR1 is SGHAT and CDR2 FQDESV (reference sequence). Each CDR3 protein is one row after TCRdb ran MiXCR on the reads. Found here are a few hundred thousand distinct CDR3 sequences, 22% of them singletons; the top ten hold over 15%. This clonotype was found a few times. Antigen: not known. The source of this sequence is a human donor in good health (CMV status not recorded). Some clones in this sample may be carry-over from other donors' samples. Sequencing was performed on CD8+ T cells from PBMCs. The chain carries TRBV11-1 and TRBJ2-7; D is possibly TRBD2 (6 bases). DNA of the CDR3: TGTGCCAGCAGCTTGGAGGGGATCGCTTACGAGCAGTACTTC. Translating gives CASSLEGIAYEQYF. The full variable domain, completed using reference TRBV11-1 and TRBJ2-7, is EAEVAQSPRYKITEKSQAVAFWCDPISGHATLYWYRQILGQGPELLVQFQDESVVDDSQLPKDRFSAERLKGVDSTLKIQPAELGDSAMYLCASSLEGIAYEQYFGPGTRLTVT.